A single sample gave rise to the 15 T cell receptor beta chains below, sequenced in a study of blood T cells in healthy people across ages. The authors ran a second PCR of about 6 to 11 cycles using a sample-barcoded 5' primer and a J-beta primer mix. MiXCR, run by TCRdb on the 5' RACE reads, gives a single entry per CDR3 protein. The sample includes 650,000 to 700,000 distinct CDR3 sequences, approximately 52% of them seen just once. Source material: blood. The source of these receptors is a woman aged 80 or over in good health.

The CDR3, as DNA: TGTGCCAGCAGCTTTCGAGCGGGAGGGCCTAGCGGGGAGCTGTTTTTT. Its protein is CASSFRAGGPSGELFF. The rearrangement uses TRBV9 and TRBJ2-2; TRBD2 matches 10 bases. CDR3 size: 16 residues. The germline V gene has CDR1 SGDLS and CDR2 YYNGEE. Unmatched junction bases numbered 10, after V lost 4 bases and J lost 7 bases.

The chain links TRBV15 to TRBJ2-3; D might be TRBD1 or TRBD2, each matching 5 bases. The CDR3 contains 12 residues. The germline CDR1 and CDR2 sequences are LNHNV and YYDKDF (reference sequence). V was shortened by 1 base and J by 9 bases, with 8 bases between the two germline ends. The CDR3 spells CATSRAGDTQYF. The CDR3 nucleotides read TGTGCCACCAGCAGAGCTGGGGACACGCAGTATTTT.

This sequence joins TRBV3-1 and TRBJ1-1; D gene uncertain. The CDR3 length is 12 residues. Germline CDR1 reads LGHDT; CDR2 reads YNNKEL (reference sequence). V was shortened by 1 base and J by 8 bases, with 8 bases between the two germline ends. The CDR3 DNA reads as TGTGCCAGCAGCCAAGGGCCTGCGGAAGCTTTCTTT. Translating gives CASSQGPAEAFF.

In its sample, this clonotype was seen a few times. CDR3 sequence reads: CASSSHTISNEQFF. The CDR3 region has the DNA TGTGCCAGCAGTTCACACACCATATCTAATGAGCAGTTCTTC. The V call is TRBV12-3 or TRBV12-4, the J call TRBJ2-1; D not resolved. With 4 bases removed from V and 7 bases from J, the gap between germline ends came to 14 bases. The length of the CDR3 is 14 residues.

This clonotype was observed once. V usage is TRBV7-9 and J usage is TRBJ2-1, with D possibly TRBD2 on 5 matching bases. Trimming cost V 2 bases and J 9 bases, with 17 bases left between them. Germline V gene lookup returns CDR1 SEHNR and CDR2 FQNEAQ (reference sequence). CDR3 size: 15 residues. The CDR3 DNA sequence: TGTGCCAGCAGCTTAAGACTACCACCGGGCAGTGAGCAGTTCTTC. Translated, it gives CASSLRLPPGSEQFF.

Regarding this clonotype: A much larger clone is a single base away; this may be a read error. CDR3 bases: TGCGCCAGCAGCTTGACGGTACAGGGCTATGGCTACACCTTC. It yields the protein CASSLTVQGYGYTF. The chain links TRBV5-1 to TRBJ1-2, with D perhaps matching TRBD1 (6 bases). The CDR3 extends over 14 amino acids. The germline V gene encodes CDR1 SGHRS and CDR2 YFSETQ. Trimming took 1 base from V and 4 from J, leaving 11 bases between them.

This chain uses TRBV6-2 or TRBV6-3 with TRBJ2-3; D is unresolved. From germline, CDR1 is MNHEY and CDR2 SVGEGT. The CDR3 has 14 residues. V lost 2 bases and J 0 bases, leaving 6 bases between the germline ends. CDR3 residues: CASSYAQSTDTQYF. Here the CDR3 DNA reads TGTGCCAGCAGTTACGCCCAGAGCACAGATACGCAGTATTTT.

A note on this clonotype: Since a much larger clone is just one base distant, this may be a read error. The gene calls are TRBV15 and TRBJ2-1, with D uncertain. The length of the CDR3 is 15 residues. CDR1 is LNHNV, CDR2 YYDKDF, per germline (reference sequence). V dropped 0 bases and J dropped 5 bases, with 11 bases sitting between them. CDR3: CATSRDQDPDNEQFF. The CDR3 DNA reads TGTGCCACCAGCAGAGATCAGGACCCCGACAATGAGCAGTTCTTC.

This chain's CDR3 is CSAKDDRRYYGYTF. In DNA, the CDR3 is TGCAGTGCTAAGGACGACAGGCGATACTATGGCTACACCTTC. J is TRBJ1-2 and V is TRBV20-1, with D tentatively TRBD1 (6 bases). Looked up from germline, CDR1 is DFQATT and CDR2 is SNEGSKA (reference sequence). The CDR3 totals 14 residues. Trimming removed 4 bases at V and 3 bases at J, with 15 bases between.

This clonotype appeared many times. V is TRBV4-2 and J is TRBJ2-1; 9 bases agree with TRBD2. Germline values: CDR1 LGHNA, CDR2 YNFKEQ. The CDR3 length is 18 residues. Unmatched junction bases numbered 13, after V lost 3 bases and J lost 4 bases. This CDR3 reads CASSQNTVLAGLYNEQFF. The DNA for the CDR3 is TGTGCCAGCAGCCAGAATACCGTCCTAGCGGGGCTTTACAATGAGCAGTTCTTC.

This clonotype appeared a few times. The chain is built from TRBV3-1 and TRBJ2-5; D is unclear. V was cut by 0 bases and J by 8 bases, with 10 bases left in between. CDR1 and CDR2 from the germline V gene are LGHDT and YNNKEL (reference sequence). This CDR3 region has 13 residues. The CDR3, as DNA: TGTGCCAGCAGCCAAGATGGTTCGGGTACCCAGTACTTC. Amino acids: CASSQDGSGTQYF.

This clonotype was seen at least ten times. V and J are TRBV27 and TRBJ2-1; TRBD1 might be the D (6 bases). The germline V gene has CDR1 MNHEY and CDR2 SMNVEV (reference sequence). This CDR3 has 13 amino acids. Trimming stripped 5 bases from V and 5 bases from J, with 10 bases between. CDR3 sequence reads: CASSDGTNNEQFF. CDR3 nucleotide sequence: TGTGCCAGCAGTGACGGGACAAACAATGAGCAGTTCTTC.

V usage is TRBV28 and J usage is TRBJ1-2; D is possibly TRBD1 (5 bases). CDR1 and CDR2 (germline): MDHEN, SYDVKM. The CDR3 totals 13 residues. Trimming removed 2 bases at V and 4 bases at J, with 8 bases between. CDR3 coding DNA: TGTGCCAGCAGTTTAAAGGACACCTATGGCTACACCTTC. Translating gives CASSLKDTYGYTF.

On this clonotype itself: A read error may be the cause here, since a much bigger clone is one base away. J is TRBJ2-5 and V is TRBV11-2; 10 positions agree with TRBD2. The CDR3 contains 15 residues. Unmatched junction bases numbered 15, after V lost 6 bases and J lost 11 bases. In germline, CDR1 is SGHAT, CDR2 FQNNGV. The CDR3, as DNA: TGTGCCAGCAGGGACCTAGCGGGAGTGGTTAATGAGCAGTACTTC. Protein: CASRDLAGVVNEQYF.

This clonotype was detected only a few times. The chain carries TRBV3-1 and TRBJ1-1; D unclear. V was shortened by 4 bases and J by 4 bases, with 16 bases between the two germline ends. Germline V CDR1 and CDR2: LGHDT, YNNKEL (reference sequence). The CDR3 extends over 15 amino acids. The CDR3 reads CASSPPSALSTEAFF. The CDR3, as DNA: TGTGCCAGCAGCCCCCCCAGTGCCTTGAGCACTGAAGCTTTCTTT.